Shown below are 9 T cell receptor beta chains from a single sample sequenced in a study of vaccination effects on CD4 cells after COVID-19. Their antigens are not known. ViraFEST used viral peptide pools to expand antigen-specific CD4+ T cells before sequencing. CD4+ T cell isolation took place after 10 days of culture. Recipients of the vaccine had no prior SARS-CoV-2 infection and negative nucleocapsid antibodies. Repertoires were generated with immunoSEQ multiplex PCR, while TCRdb's copy carries only in-frame clones and drops some. The table lists over 60,000 clones, 60% to 80% of them singletons. Specimen: CD4+ T cells from PBMCs cultured with HCoV-NL63 spike peptides, collected before COVID-19 vaccination. The source is a human donor who received a COVID-19 vaccine.

The chain joins TRBV27 to TRBJ2-5, with TRBD2 identical over 8 bases. Germline V gene data show CDR1 as MNHEY and CDR2 as SMNVEV (reference sequence). This CDR3 contains 16 residues. Losses at the gene ends were 5 bases for V and 3 bases for J; bases not matched to a gene: 11. The CDR3 protein is CASSRGGGIGKETQYF. DNA of the CDR3: TGTGCCAGCAGTAGGGGCGGGGGGATCGGGAAAGAGACCCAGTACTTC.

The chain couples TRBV2 to TRBJ2-3, with D hard to call. The germline V gene has CDR1 SNHLY and CDR2 FYNNEI. Trimming shortened V by 1 base and J by 3 bases, and 2 bases separated the two germline ends. The CDR3 spans 12 residues. The CDR3 sequence: CASSEGTDTQYF. DNA of the CDR3: TGTGCCAGCAGTGAAGGAACAGATACGCAGTATTTT.

This chain uses TRBV7-3 with TRBJ2-5, with 10 bases aligning to TRBD2. The CDR3 covers 14 residues. Germline V gives CDR1 SGHTA, CDR2 FQGTGA. Losses at the gene ends were 6 bases for V and 5 bases for J; bases not matched to a gene: 6. The CDR3, as DNA: TGTGCCAGCAGTCCTAGCGGGGGCCGGGAGACCCAGTACTTC. It codes for CASSPSGGRETQYF.

The rearrangement uses TRBV4-2 and TRBJ2-3; D unclear. CDR1 is LGHNA and CDR2 is YNFKEQ in the germline V gene. This CDR3 has 12 residues. Trimming stripped 3 bases from V and 2 bases from J, with 3 bases between. CDR3 bases: TGTGCCAGCAGCCACCACACAGATACGCAGTATTTT. The encoded protein is CASSHHTDTQYF.

Only a few counts were recorded for this clone. The gene calls are TRBV10-1 and TRBJ2-1; the D gene could be TRBD1 or TRBD2 (5 bases each). The CDR3 totals 15 residues. The germline gives CDR1 WNHNN, CDR2 SYGVQD (reference sequence). Trimming left V 4 bases short and J 8 bases short, with 18 bases between. This chain's CDR3 is CASSVGVLGDYEQFF. The CDR3 DNA is TGCGCCAGCAGTGTGGGGGTCCTCGGGGATTATGAGCAGTTCTTC.

There are a few counts of this clone. The V and J genes are TRBV2 and TRBJ1-6, with D perhaps TRBD1 (5 bases). The CDR3 sequence is 14 residues long. Trimming removed 6 bases from V and 6 bases from J, with 12 bases in between. The germline gives CDR1 SNHLY, CDR2 FYNNEI. CDR3 coding DNA: TGTGCCAGCAGGATCGGGGCTCCTAATTCACCCCTCCACTTT. This gives the protein CASRIGAPNSPLHF.

This clone was observed a few times. This chain joins TRBV24-1 and TRBJ1-2; 9 nucleotides align to TRBD1. The CDR3 spans 11 residues. Germline V gene sequence: CDR1 KGHDR, CDR2 SFDVKD. The trim removed 10 bases at V and 6 bases at J, leaving 2 bases unmatched. CDR3 sequence (DNA): TGTGCCACAGGACAGGGGAATGGCTACACCTTC. It specifies CATGQGNGYTF.

V usage is TRBV7-9 and J usage is TRBJ2-4; D perhaps matches TRBD1 (5 bases). Trimming shortened V by 1 base and J by 1 base, and 5 bases separated the two germline ends. CDR3 size: 14 residues. From germline, CDR1 is SEHNR and CDR2 FQNEAQ (reference sequence). This chain's CDR3 is CASSLGGAKNIQYF. CDR3 DNA sequence: TGTGCCAGCAGCTTAGGGGGCGCCAAAAACATTCAGTACTTC.

This clone was recorded a few times. The chain joins TRBV5-1 to TRBJ1-2, with 8 bases identical to TRBD1. The V segment lost 8 bases and the J segment 7 bases; nucleotides outside the gene matches: 13. Germline V gene sequence: CDR1 SGHRS, CDR2 YFSETQ. The CDR3 has 14 residues. The DNA of the CDR3 is TGCGCCAGTGTTTCCGGGACAGGCGTCGGTGGCTACACCTTC. It is translated as CASVSGTGVGGYTF.